These 25 T cell receptor beta chains originate from one sample sequenced in a study of technical replicates of blood from several donors. Using immunoSEQ multiplex PCR, the repertoire was profiled, and TCRdb retains in-frame clones only, with some absent. The sample consists of roughly 79,000 clones, approximately 96% of them appearing once. The material sequenced was T cells isolated from PBMCs. The receptors derive from a human donor in good health.

This chain joins TRBV5-1 and TRBJ1-6; 8 positions agree with TRBD1. Germline V gene data show CDR1 as SGHRS and CDR2 as YFSETQ. V lost 0 bases and J lost 5; bases outside the gene matches: 4. The CDR3 spans 16 residues. In DNA form, the CDR3 reads TGCGCCAGCAGCTTGGCCACGGGACAGGATAATTCACCCCTCCACTTT. This gives the protein CASSLATGQDNSPLHF.

The gene calls are TRBV4-1 and TRBJ2-5, with 9 bases aligning to TRBD1. Germline V CDR1 and CDR2: MGHRA, YSYEKL. After removal of 4 bases from V and 4 bases from J, the junction contained 7 bases not matched to a gene. The CDR3 is 15 residues long. The CDR3 region is CASSRLQGAGETQYF. The CDR3 nucleotides are TGCGCCAGCAGCCGACTACAGGGGGCGGGAGAGACCCAGTACTTC.

The CDR3 sequence is CASSDSTGQGVHGYTF. The CDR3, as DNA: TGTGCCAGCAGTGATTCGACGGGACAGGGAGTGCATGGCTACACCTTC. The chain links TRBV6-1 to TRBJ1-2; 9 positions match TRBD1. This CDR3 is built from 16 residues. The V gene's germline CDR1 is MNHNS and CDR2 SASEGT. V lost 3 bases, J lost 6 bases, and 11 bases stayed unmatched.

The rearrangement links TRBV11-3 to TRBJ1-5; D call uncertain. Germline CDR1 reads SGHNT; CDR2 reads YENEEA. The CDR3 consists of 14 residues. The V end lost 1 base, the J end lost 5 bases, and 9 bases lay between the germline ends. The CDR3 region is CASSLAGNYQPQHF. The CDR3 DNA reads TGTGCCAGCAGCTTAGCGGGAAATTATCAGCCCCAGCATTTT.

The V gene is TRBV2, the J gene TRBJ1-1; TRBD1 might be the D (5 bases). Trimming removed 7 bases from V and 4 bases from J, with 13 bases in between. There are 13 residues in the CDR3. Looked up from germline, CDR1 is SNHLY and CDR2 is FYNNEI. The CDR3 is CASTEGAGTEAFF. DNA of the CDR3: TGTGCCAGCACCGAAGGGGCCGGCACTGAAGCTTTCTTT.

V and J are TRBV30 and TRBJ1-5; D remains ambiguous. Per the germline V gene, CDR1 is GTSNPN and CDR2 is SVGIG (reference sequence). CDR3 size: 14 residues. Trimming left V 3 bases short and J 3 bases short, with 12 bases between. CDR3 amino acids: CAWSAGLINQPQHF. Here the CDR3 DNA reads TGTGCCTGGAGCGCAGGACTAATCAATCAGCCCCAGCATTTT.

V is TRBV19 and J is TRBJ2-7; D gene unclear. The V gene's germline CDR1 is LNHDA and CDR2 SQIVND (reference sequence). This CDR3 spans 13 amino acids. Trimming removed 1 base at V and 7 bases at J, with 11 bases between. CDR3 DNA sequence: TGTGCCAGTAGTATAGGGCCTCCTAGGGAGCAGTACTTC. Protein product: CASSIGPPREQYF. The whole variable domain, filled in from reference TRBV19 and TRBJ2-7, reads DGGITQSPKYLFRKEGQNVTLSCEQNLNHDAMYWYRQDPGQGLRLIYYSQIVNDFQKGDIAEGYSVSREKKESFPLTVTSAQKNPTAFYLCASSIGPPREQYFGPGTRLTVT.

V is TRBV11-3 and J is TRBJ2-3; TRBD1 is a possible D gene (6 bases). The germline V gene has CDR1 SGHNT and CDR2 YENEEA. V was clipped by 8 bases and J by 1 base, with 10 bases between them. The CDR3 is made up of 13 amino acids. The DNA for the CDR3 is TGTGCCAGCGAACAGGGTGGCACAGATACGCAGTATTTT. Residues: CASEQGGTDTQYF.

CDR3 amino acids: CASEDPTYAWAFF. The CDR3 DNA reads as TGTGCCAGCGAAGATCCTACTTATGCTTGGGCTTTCTTT. The V and J genes are TRBV28 and TRBJ1-1, with unresolved D. The V gene's germline CDR1 is MDHEN and CDR2 SYDVKM. The CDR3 totals 13 residues. Trimming cost V 8 bases and J 11 bases, with 21 bases left between them.

The chain joins TRBV29-1 to TRBJ2-7; 8 nucleotides line up with TRBD1. J lost 0 bases, V lost 6 bases, and 4 bases had no gene match. Germline V gene lookup returns CDR1 SQVTM and CDR2 ANQGSEA. CDR3 length: 13 residues. CDR3: CSVDRGSSYEQYF. The CDR3 nucleotides read TGCAGCGTAGACAGGGGAAGCTCCTACGAGCAGTACTTC.

This chain uses TRBV27 with TRBJ1-1, with D perhaps TRBD1 (6 bases). Trimming left V 6 bases short and J 6 bases short, with 14 bases between. CDR3 length: 13 residues. The V gene's germline CDR1 is MNHEY and CDR2 SMNVEV (reference sequence). CDR3 nucleotide sequence: TGTGCCAGCAGCTACTTCAAGGGGGCTGAAGCTTTCTTT. This encodes CASSYFKGAEAFF.

The chain has TRBV5-4 and TRBJ2-1, with 7 bases lining up with TRBD2. J gave up 3 bases and V 4 bases, and 4 bases lay outside the gene matches. The CDR3 is 14 amino acids. Germline CDR1 SGHNT, CDR2 YYREEE (reference sequence). In nucleotides, the CDR3 is TGTGCCAGCAGCAGCTTAGCGGGCTACAATGAGCAGTTCTTC. Translating it yields CASSSLAGYNEQFF.

The chain links TRBV7-9 to TRBJ2-3; 10 bases agree with TRBD1. The CDR3 has 16 residues. CDR1 and CDR2 (germline): SEHNR, FQNEAQ (reference sequence). Trimming at V came to 5 bases and at J to 5 bases, leaving 10 bases not matched to a gene. The CDR3 DNA sequence: TGTGCCAGCAGCGACAGCAGGGACAGGGGCGGAGATACGCAGTATTTT. It translates to CASSDSRDRGGDTQYF.

This rearrangement joins TRBV9 to TRBJ2-7, with 7 bases matching TRBD1. Per the germline V gene, CDR1 is SGDLS and CDR2 is YYNGEE. CDR3 size: 14 residues. J was trimmed by 2 bases and V by 4 bases; bases with no gene match: 6. The CDR3 nucleotides are TGTGCCAGCAGCCTTCGGACAGGAACCTACGAGCAGTACTTC. Its translation is CASSLRTGTYEQYF.

The rearrangement links TRBV30 to TRBJ2-7; TRBD2 agrees at 7 bases. The CDR3 loop spans 15 amino acids. The junction had 15 bases not matched to a gene; V was cut back by 5 bases and J by 5 bases. Per germline, CDR1 GTSNPN and CDR2 SVGIG (reference sequence). DNA for the CDR3: TGTGCCTGGGGGGCAATATTGGGAGGGGTAAACGAGCAGTACTTC. Protein sequence: CAWGAILGGVNEQYF.

The chain is built from TRBV2 and TRBJ2-5, with 10 bases that match TRBD1. The trim removed 5 bases at V and 4 bases at J, leaving 7 bases unmatched. The CDR3 consists of 15 residues. CDR1 SNHLY and CDR2 FYNNEI come from the germline V gene. The CDR3 reads CASSPRQGAPETQYF. DNA of the CDR3: TGTGCCAGCAGTCCAAGACAGGGGGCCCCAGAGACCCAGTACTTC.

The DNA for the CDR3 is TGTGCCTGGAAGTCAGGGAATAAGGGCTACGAGCAGTACTTC. It codes for CAWKSGNKGYEQYF. The chain links TRBV30 to TRBJ2-7; D is perhaps TRBD1 (5 bases). V was cut by 4 bases and J by 3 bases, with 16 bases left in between. CDR1 and CDR2 (germline): GTSNPN, SVGIG (reference sequence). The CDR3 extends over 14 amino acids.

The chain couples TRBV28 to TRBJ1-3; D is perhaps TRBD1 (6 bases). The germline CDR1 and CDR2 sequences are MDHEN and SYDVKM. The CDR3 has 18 residues. Deletions cut 7 bases from V and 0 bases from J, with 22 bases between. As DNA, the CDR3 is TGTGCCAGCATCTCCGGGGGGCAAGGTTCCTCCTCTGGAAACACCATATATTTT. It is translated as CASISGGQGSSSGNTIYF. The whole variable domain, remainder taken from reference TRBV28 and TRBJ1-3, is DVKVTQSSRYLVKRTGEKVFLECVQDMDHENMFWYRQDPGLGLRLIYFSYDVKMKEKGDIPEGYSVSREKKERFSLILESASTNQTSMYLCASISGGQGSSSGNTIYFGEGSWLTVV.

CDR3 loop: CASSVQGGGMNTEAFF. CDR3 coding DNA: TGTGCCAGCAGCGTACAGGGGGGGGGAATGAACACTGAAGCTTTCTTT. The chain links TRBV7-8 to TRBJ1-1; 8 nucleotides line up with TRBD1. The CDR3 loop spans 16 amino acids. The ends lost 5 bases at V and 0 bases at J; junction bases unmatched: 8. Germline CDR1 SGHVS, CDR2 FQNEAQ.

The rearrangement links TRBV19 to TRBJ2-2; the D is unclear. The CDR3 consists of 13 residues. Trimming shortened V by 5 bases and J by 9 bases, and 13 bases separated the two germline ends. Germline V CDR1 and CDR2: LNHDA, SQIVND (reference sequence). CDR3 nucleotides: TGTGCCAGTAGTCTCCTGGGCAGTCGGGAGCTGTTTTTT. Translating gives CASSLLGSRELFF.

This chain connects TRBV4-2 to TRBJ2-5; 14 bases map to TRBD2. V gave up 5 bases and J gave up 5 bases; unmatched junction bases: 13. The germline V gene encodes CDR1 LGHNA and CDR2 YNFKEQ. The CDR3 extends over 18 amino acids. In DNA, the CDR3 is TGTGCCAGCAGCTTCCGACTAGCGGGAGGGCCTATTGGGGAGACCCAGTACTTC. Protein sequence: CASSFRLAGGPIGETQYF.

The chain carries TRBV30 and TRBJ2-1; perhaps TRBD2 as D (5 bases). Trimming removed 4 bases at V and 7 bases at J, with 17 bases between. CDR1 is GTSNPN, CDR2 SVGIG, per germline (reference sequence). The CDR3 contains 14 residues. This chain's CDR3 is CAWKWSRRRNEQFF. CDR3 nucleotide sequence: TGTGCCTGGAAGTGGTCCCGTCGGAGGAATGAGCAGTTCTTC.

This chain connects TRBV11-2 to TRBJ1-1; TRBD1 matches at 7 bases. The CDR3 extends over 14 amino acids. In germline, CDR1 is SGHAT, CDR2 FQNNGV. V gave up 5 bases and J gave up 5 bases; unmatched junction bases: 8. Here the CDR3 reads CASSPGGVWTEAFF. The CDR3 coding sequence is TGTGCCAGCAGCCCAGGGGGTGTATGGACTGAAGCTTTCTTT.

This chain joins TRBV25-1 and TRBJ2-7, with a possible D match to TRBD1 (5 bases). CDR3 size: 13 residues. V lost 4 bases and J 4 bases, leaving 11 bases between the germline ends. Germline CDR1 reads MGHDK; CDR2 reads SYGVNS. The chain's CDR3 is CASSGTGMYEQYF. The CDR3 bases are TGTGCCAGCAGTGGAACAGGAATGTACGAGCAGTACTTC.

This chain uses TRBV10-3 with TRBJ2-7, with 10 bases identical to TRBD1. Germline-derived CDR1 and CDR2 are ENHRY and SYGVKD. The CDR3 is 14 amino acids. Trimming at V came to 5 bases and at J to 2 bases, leaving 3 bases not matched to a gene. Here the CDR3 DNA reads TGTGCCATCAGTCTAGGGACAGGGGCCTACGAGCAGTACTTC. It yields the protein CAISLGTGAYEQYF.